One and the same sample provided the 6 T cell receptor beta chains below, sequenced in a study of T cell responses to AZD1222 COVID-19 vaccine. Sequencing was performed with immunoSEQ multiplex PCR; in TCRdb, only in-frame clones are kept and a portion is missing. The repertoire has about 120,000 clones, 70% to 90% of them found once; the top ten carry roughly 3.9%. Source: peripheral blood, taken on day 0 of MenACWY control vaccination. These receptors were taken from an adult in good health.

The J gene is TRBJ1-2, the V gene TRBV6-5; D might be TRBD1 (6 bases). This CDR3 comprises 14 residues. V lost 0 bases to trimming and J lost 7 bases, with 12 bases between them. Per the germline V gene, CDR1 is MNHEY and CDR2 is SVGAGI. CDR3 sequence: CASSYSQGIGGYTF. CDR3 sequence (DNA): TGTGCCAGCAGTTACTCGCAGGGGATCGGTGGCTACACCTTC.

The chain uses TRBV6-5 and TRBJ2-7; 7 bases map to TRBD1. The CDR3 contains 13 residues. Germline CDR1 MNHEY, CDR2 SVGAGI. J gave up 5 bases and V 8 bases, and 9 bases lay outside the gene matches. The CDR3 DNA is TGTGCCAGCGGGAGAGAGACAGGGAACGAGCAGTACTTC. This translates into CASGRETGNEQYF.

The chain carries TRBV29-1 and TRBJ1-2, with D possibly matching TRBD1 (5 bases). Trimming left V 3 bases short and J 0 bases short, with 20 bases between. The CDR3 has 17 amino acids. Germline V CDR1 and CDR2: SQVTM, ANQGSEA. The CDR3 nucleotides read TGCAGCGTTGACAGAAGACAGTTTGGGGTTACTAACTATGGCTACACCTTC. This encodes CSVDRRQFGVTNYGYTF.

The CDR3, as DNA: TGCGCCAGCAGCTTGGTAGGCAGCAAGAGCACTGAAGCTTTCTTT. It is translated as CASSLVGSKSTEAFF. The gene calls are TRBV5-1 and TRBJ1-1; D not certain. The CDR3 consists of 15 residues. The germline V and J ends were trimmed by 0 bases and 4 bases, with 13 bases remaining between them. Germline CDR1 reads SGHRS; CDR2 reads YFSETQ.

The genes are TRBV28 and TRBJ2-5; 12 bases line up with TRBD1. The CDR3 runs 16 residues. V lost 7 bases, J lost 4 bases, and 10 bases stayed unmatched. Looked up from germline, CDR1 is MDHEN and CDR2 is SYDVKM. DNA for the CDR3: TGTGCCAGCAATGTCGGGACAGGGGGCGCGCGAGAGACCCAGTACTTC. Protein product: CASNVGTGGARETQYF.

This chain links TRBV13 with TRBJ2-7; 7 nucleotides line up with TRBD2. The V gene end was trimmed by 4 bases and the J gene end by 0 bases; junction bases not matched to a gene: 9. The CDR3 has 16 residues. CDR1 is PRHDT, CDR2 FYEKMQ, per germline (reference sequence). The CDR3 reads CASSSYPSGSSYEQYF. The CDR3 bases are TGTGCCAGCAGCTCATACCCTAGCGGAAGCTCCTACGAGCAGTACTTC.